This T cell receptor (beta chain) stems from a study of CD8+CD57+ T cells in acquired aplastic anemia. TCR beta VDJ and CDR3 profiling used genomic DNA as template. TCRdb re-called the reads with MiXCR, one entry per CDR3 protein. The sample yields hundreds of thousands of distinct CDR3 sequences, around 32% seen once. The patients chosen for sequencing had shown expansion of CD8+CD57+ cells (detected by flow cytometry). By the time of blood sampling, patients had still received no therapy. The CDR3 totals 15 residues. V was pared by 4 bases and J by 5 bases, with 9 bases of the junction left unmatched. CDR1 is SQVTM and CDR2 is ANQGSEA in the germline V gene.

Sequencing was carried out using sorted CD4+, CD8+, or CD8+CD57+ T cells (not recorded which) from PBMCs. The chain employs TRBV29-1 and TRBJ2-3; 10 bases agree with TRBD1. This TCR was recovered from a human donor with aplastic anemia. The CDR3 protein is CSVGQGAGDVDTQYF. Here the CDR3 DNA reads TGCAGCGTTGGACAGGGGGCGGGGGATGTAGATACGCAGTATTTT.